This section outlines one T cell receptor beta chain sequence together with its context. Antigen: not known. These data are taken from a study of CD8 T cells in Susac syndrome. Study-wide results and caveats: The CD4+ T cell repertoires in Susac syndrome did not show any clonal expansion.

TCR beta from blood CD8+ and CD4+ T cells was sequenced. TEMRA cells were FACS-enriched, unlike CD8+ and CD4+ T cells, which were negatively isolated. V was shortened by 0 bases and J by 1 base, with 11 bases between the two germline ends. This CDR3 is 16 amino acids long. Germline loops: CDR1 LNHNV, CDR2 YYDKDF (reference sequence). When the RNA was reverse transcribed, random hexamers were used with an input of roughly 0.45 to 1 ug. Across 54 Vbeta and 13 Jbeta, TCR beta CDR3 was amplified with immunoSEQ multiplex PCR. One entry per CDR3 protein results from TCRdb running MiXCR on the immunoSEQ multiplex PCR reads. The data contain some 200,000 distinct CDR3 sequences, approximately 96% of them singletons.

Sequencing used CD4+ T cells from PBMCs. This chain links TRBV15 with TRBJ2-3; a weak D match, TRBD2 (6 bases). The TCR comes from a human donor with Susac syndrome. For the CDR3, the DNA is TGTGCCACCAGCAGAGATACCGGGGGAGGCACAGATACGCAGTATTTT. The encoded protein is CATSRDTGGGTDTQYF.